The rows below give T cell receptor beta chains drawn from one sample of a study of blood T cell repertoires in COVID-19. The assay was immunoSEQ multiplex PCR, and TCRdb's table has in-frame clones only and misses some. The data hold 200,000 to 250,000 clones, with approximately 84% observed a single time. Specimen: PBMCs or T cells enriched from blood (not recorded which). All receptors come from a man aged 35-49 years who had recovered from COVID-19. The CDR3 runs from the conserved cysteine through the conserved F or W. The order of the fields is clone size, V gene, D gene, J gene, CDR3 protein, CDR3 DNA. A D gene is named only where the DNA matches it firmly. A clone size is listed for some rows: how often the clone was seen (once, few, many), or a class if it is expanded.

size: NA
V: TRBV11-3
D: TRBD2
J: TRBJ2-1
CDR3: CASSSSGGGEQFF
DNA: TGTGCCAGCAGCTCTAGCGGGGGGGGTGAGCAGTTCTTC

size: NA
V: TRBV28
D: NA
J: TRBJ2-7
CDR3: CASSLSLSSYEQYF
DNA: TGTGCCAGCAGTTTAAGCTTGAGCTCCTACGAGCAGTACTTC

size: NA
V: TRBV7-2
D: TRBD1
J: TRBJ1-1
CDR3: CASSTRQGTEAFF
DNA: TGTGCCAGCAGCACCAGACAGGGCACTGAAGCTTTCTTT

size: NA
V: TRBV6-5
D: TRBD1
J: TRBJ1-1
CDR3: CASSRQGENTEAFF
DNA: TGTGCCAGCAGTCGACAGGGGGAGAACACTGAAGCTTTCTTT

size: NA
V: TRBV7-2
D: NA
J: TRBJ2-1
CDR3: CASSLEGTSFNEQFF
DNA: TGTGCCAGCAGCTTAGAGGGTACTAGCTTCAATGAGCAGTTCTTC

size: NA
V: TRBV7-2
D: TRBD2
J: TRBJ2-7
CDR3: CASSAFLAGYEQYF
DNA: TGTGCCAGCAGCGCCTTTCTAGCGGGGTACGAGCAGTACTTC

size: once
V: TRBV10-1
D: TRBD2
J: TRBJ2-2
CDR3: CASKPSGSTGELFF
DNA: TGCGCCAGCAAGCCCAGCGGGAGCACCGGGGAGCTGTTTTTT

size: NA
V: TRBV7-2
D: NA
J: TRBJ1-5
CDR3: CASSLRRQGNQPQHF
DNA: TGTGCCAGCAGCCTCAGACGGCAGGGAAACCAGCCCCAGCATTTT

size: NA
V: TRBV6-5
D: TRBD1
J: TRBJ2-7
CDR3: CASSYDRGHEQYF
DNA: TGTGCCAGCAGTTACGACAGGGGCCACGAGCAGTACTTC

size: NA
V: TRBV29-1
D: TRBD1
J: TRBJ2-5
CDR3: CSVERGRETQYF
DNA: TGCAGCGTTGAAAGGGGGCGAGAGACCCAGTACTTC

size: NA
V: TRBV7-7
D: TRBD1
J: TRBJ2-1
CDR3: CASSEDRGNFDEQFF
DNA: TGTGCTAGCAGCGAGGACAGGGGAAATTTCGATGAGCAGTTCTTC

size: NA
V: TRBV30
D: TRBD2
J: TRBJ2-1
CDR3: CAWRPSGKNEQFF
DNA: TGTGCCTGGAGGCCTAGCGGAAAGAATGAGCAGTTCTTC

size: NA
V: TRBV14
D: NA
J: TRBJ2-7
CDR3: CASSPGVPYEQYF
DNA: TGTGCCAGCAGCCCGGGGGTTCCCTACGAGCAGTACTTC

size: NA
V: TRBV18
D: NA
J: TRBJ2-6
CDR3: CASLTGGGPGANVLTF
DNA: TGTGCCAGCCTCACCGGAGGGGGCCCTGGGGCCAACGTCCTGACTTTC

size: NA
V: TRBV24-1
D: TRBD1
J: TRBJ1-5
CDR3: CATSDQTGVRNQPQHF
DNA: TGTGCCACCAGTGACCAGACAGGGGTGAGAAATCAGCCCCAGCATTTT

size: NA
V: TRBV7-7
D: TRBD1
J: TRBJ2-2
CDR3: CASSPRDRALISNTGELFF
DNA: TGTGCTAGCAGCCCCCGGGACAGGGCCCTCATATCGAACACCGGGGAGCTGTTTTTT

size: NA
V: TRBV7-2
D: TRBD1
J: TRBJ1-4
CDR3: CASSLSGGDNEKLFF
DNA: TGTGCCAGCAGCTTATCAGGGGGCGATAATGAAAAACTGTTTTTT

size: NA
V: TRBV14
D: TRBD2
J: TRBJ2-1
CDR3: CASSQDPPGLAGDEQFF
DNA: TGTGCCAGCAGCCAAGATCCTCCGGGACTAGCGGGAGATGAGCAGTTCTTC

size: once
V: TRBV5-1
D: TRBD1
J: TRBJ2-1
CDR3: CASSPDRGRPNEQFF
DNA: TGCGCCAGCAGCCCGGACAGGGGGCGCCCAAATGAGCAGTTCTTC

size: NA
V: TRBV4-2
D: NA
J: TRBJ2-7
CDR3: CASSQELGVGEQYF
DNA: TGTGCCAGCAGCCAAGAACTGGGAGTAGGGGAGCAGTACTTC

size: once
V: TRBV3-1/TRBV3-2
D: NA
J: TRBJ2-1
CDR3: CASSLRGSYNEQFF
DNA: TGTGCCAGCAGCCTCAGAGGTTCCTACAATGAGCAGTTCTTC

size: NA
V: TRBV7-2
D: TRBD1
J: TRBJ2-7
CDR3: CASSPSGTATYEQYF
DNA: TGTGCCAGCAGCCCATCCGGGACAGCTACCTACGAGCAGTACTTC